This T cell receptor beta chain appears in the sequencing data of a study of blood T cells in healthy people across ages. The CDR3 consists of 14 residues. Germline CDR1 and CDR2: SGHTA and FQGNSA. The V gene lost 5 bases and the J gene lost 3 bases, with 11 bases spanning the gap. The authors ran a second PCR of about 7 to 11 cycles using a sample-barcoded 5' primer and a J-beta primer mix. TCRdb re-called the 5' RACE reads with MiXCR, one entry per CDR3 protein. This table holds around 1,000,000 distinct CDR3 sequences, almost 25% found once. These data also featured in a second study, about T cells of mothers and their children.

The J gene is TRBJ2-1, the V gene TRBV7-2; tentatively, D is TRBD1 or TRBD2 (6 bases each). The sample consisted of blood. The clonotype was recovered from a girl aged 2 to 10 in good health. The CDR3 loop reads CASSAGHVYNEQFF. CDR3 DNA: TGTGCCAGCAGCGCGGGACACGTCTACAATGAGCAGTTCTTC.